This T cell receptor beta chain was identified during a study of T-cell reconstitution after alpha-beta-depleted transplantation in children. Germline V CDR1 and CDR2: SGHKS, YYEKEE (reference sequence). Between the trimmed V and J ends, which lost 0 bases and 0 bases, there was a span of 13 bases. This CDR3 has 16 residues. This clonotype occurred a few times. Unique molecular identifiers were incorporated during preparation of the TCRbeta library. TCRdb passed the PCR reads through MiXCR, listing each CDR3 protein once. The sample consists of about 76,000 distinct CDR3 sequences, 13% to 15% of them appearing once.

This TCR came from a male patient aged 2-15 years who had a stem cell transplant for acute lymphoblastic leukemia, so the T cells may come from the graft donor. The chain has TRBV5-5 and TRBJ2-7; D gene ambiguous. This specimen consisted of PBMCs, mostly from graft donor cells, obtained 180 days after TCRalphabeta/CD19-depleted stem cell transplant. In nucleotides, the CDR3 is TGTGCCAGCAGCTTGGCCCTGGGGATTTACTCCTACGAGCAGTACTTC. It yields the protein CASSLALGIYSYEQYF.